This T cell receptor (beta chain) emerged from a study of early T cells in non-severe SARS-CoV-2 infection. Overall study context: RNA in bulk from unsorted whole blood was sequenced, and chains were unpaired.

Study-level findings and limits: Using VDJdb, the matching emphasized anti-spike CD8 responses while missing private and CD4 specificities.

The CDR3 loop spans 13 amino acids. The germline V gene encodes CDR1 KGHSH and CDR2 LQKENI. Trimming took off 5 bases at V and 5 bases at J, with 13 bases between the two ends. The TCR library protocol attached unique molecular identifiers to the individual cDNA molecules. TCRdb processed the 5' RACE reads anew with MiXCR; each CDR3 protein has one entry. The profile shows roughly 80,000 distinct CDR3 sequences, approximately 9.1% of them singletons. This clonotype was found many times. Its specificity is not known. Sample: whole blood. This chain uses TRBV18 with TRBJ2-7; possible D gene TRBD2, 6 bases. The origin of this receptor is an adult who was a healthcare worker with PCR-confirmed SARS-CoV-2 infection or an uninfected control (not recorded which). The CDR3 bases are TGTGCCAGCTCAAAAGCAGGGAGGAACGAGCAGTACTTC. It encodes CASSKAGRNEQYF. Supplemented by reference TRBV18 and TRBJ2-7, the full variable domain reads NAGVMQNPRHLVRRRGQEARLRCSPMKGHSHVYWYRQLPEEGLKFMVYLQKENIIDESGMPKERFSAEFPKEGPSILRIQQVVRGDSAAYFCASSKAGRNEQYFGPGTRLTVT.